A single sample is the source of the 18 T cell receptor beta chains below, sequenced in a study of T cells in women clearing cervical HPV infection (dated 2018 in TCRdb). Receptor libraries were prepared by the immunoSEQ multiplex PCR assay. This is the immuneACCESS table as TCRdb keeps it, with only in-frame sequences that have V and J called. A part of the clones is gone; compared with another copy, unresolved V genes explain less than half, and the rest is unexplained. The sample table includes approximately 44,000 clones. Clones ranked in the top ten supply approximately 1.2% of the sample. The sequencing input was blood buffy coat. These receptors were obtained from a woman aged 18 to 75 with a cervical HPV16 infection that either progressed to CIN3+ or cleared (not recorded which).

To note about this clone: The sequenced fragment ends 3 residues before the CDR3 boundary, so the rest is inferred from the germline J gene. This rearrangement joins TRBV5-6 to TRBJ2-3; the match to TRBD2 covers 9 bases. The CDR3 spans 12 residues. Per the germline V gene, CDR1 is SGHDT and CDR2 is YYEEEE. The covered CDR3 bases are TGTGCCAGCAATCTAGCGGGGTCGACG. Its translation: CASNLAGST. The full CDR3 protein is CASNLAGSTQYF.

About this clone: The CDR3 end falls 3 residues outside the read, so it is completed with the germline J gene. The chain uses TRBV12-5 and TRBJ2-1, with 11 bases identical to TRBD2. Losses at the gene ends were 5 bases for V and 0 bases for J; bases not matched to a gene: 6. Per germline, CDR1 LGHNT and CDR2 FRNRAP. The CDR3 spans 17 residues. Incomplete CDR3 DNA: TGTGCTAGTGGTGGGGGACTAGCGGCAAGCTCCTACAATGAG. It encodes CASGGGLAASSYNE. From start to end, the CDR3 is CASGGGLAASSYNEQFF.

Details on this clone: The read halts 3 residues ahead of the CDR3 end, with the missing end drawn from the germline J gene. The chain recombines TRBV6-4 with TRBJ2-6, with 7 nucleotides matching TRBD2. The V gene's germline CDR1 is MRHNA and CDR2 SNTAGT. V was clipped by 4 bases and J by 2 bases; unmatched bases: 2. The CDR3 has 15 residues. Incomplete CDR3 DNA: TGTGCCAGCAGTGGGGGGACTACTGGGGCCAACGTC. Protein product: CASSGGTTGANV. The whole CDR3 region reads CASSGGTTGANVLTF.

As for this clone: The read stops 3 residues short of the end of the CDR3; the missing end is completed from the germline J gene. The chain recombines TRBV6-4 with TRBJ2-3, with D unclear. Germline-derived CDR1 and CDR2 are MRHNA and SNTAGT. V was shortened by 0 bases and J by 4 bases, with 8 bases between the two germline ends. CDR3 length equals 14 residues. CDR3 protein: CASSDSSRADTQYF. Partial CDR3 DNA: TGTGCCAGCAGTGACTCGAGTCGGGCAGATACG.

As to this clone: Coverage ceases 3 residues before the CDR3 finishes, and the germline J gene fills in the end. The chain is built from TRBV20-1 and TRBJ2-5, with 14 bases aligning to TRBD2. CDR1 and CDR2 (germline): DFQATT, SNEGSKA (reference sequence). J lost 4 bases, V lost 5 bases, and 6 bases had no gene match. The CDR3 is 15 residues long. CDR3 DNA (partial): TGCAGTGCTGCTACGACTAGCGGGGGGGGAGAGACC. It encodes CSAATTSGGGET. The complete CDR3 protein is CSAATTSGGGETQYF.

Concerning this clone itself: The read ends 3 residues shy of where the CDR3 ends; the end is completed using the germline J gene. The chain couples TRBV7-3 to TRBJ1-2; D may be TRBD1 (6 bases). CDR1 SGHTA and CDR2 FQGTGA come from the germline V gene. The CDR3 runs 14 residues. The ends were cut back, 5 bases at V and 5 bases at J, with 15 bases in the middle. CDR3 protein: CASSPSRGLYGYTF. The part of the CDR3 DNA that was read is TGTGCCAGCAGCCCAAGCAGGGGACTATATGGC.

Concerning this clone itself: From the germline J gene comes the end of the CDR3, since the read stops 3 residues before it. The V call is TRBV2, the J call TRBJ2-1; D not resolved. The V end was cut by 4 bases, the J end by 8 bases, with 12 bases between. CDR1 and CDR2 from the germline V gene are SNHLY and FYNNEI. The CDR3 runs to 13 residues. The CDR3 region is CASSVEALHEQFF. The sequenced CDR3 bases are TGTGCCAGCAGTGTTGAGGCCTTGCATGAG.

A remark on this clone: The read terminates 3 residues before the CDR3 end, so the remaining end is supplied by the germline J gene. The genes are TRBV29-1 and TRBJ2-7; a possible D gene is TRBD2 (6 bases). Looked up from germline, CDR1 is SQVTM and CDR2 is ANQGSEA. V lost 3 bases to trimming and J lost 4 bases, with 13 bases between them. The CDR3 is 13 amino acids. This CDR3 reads CSVDRGSGYEQYF. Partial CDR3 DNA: TGCAGCGTTGATCGGGGGAGCGGATACGAG.

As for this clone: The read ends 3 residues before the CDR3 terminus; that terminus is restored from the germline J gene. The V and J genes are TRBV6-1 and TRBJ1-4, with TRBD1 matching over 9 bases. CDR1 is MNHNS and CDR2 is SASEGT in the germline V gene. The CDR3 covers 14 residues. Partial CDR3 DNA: TGTGCCAGCAGTGAAGGGACAGGGGTTTCACCA. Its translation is CASSEGTGVSP. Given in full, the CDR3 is CASSEGTGVSPLFF.

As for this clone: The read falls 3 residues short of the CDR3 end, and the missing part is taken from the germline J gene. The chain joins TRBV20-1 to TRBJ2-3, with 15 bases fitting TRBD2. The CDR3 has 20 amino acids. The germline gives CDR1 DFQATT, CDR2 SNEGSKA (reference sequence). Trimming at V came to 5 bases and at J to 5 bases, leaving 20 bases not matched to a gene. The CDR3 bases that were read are TGCAGTGCTGGCCGCGGGAAGGGGCGGTGGACTAGCGGGAGGGGAGATACG. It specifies CSAGRGKGRWTSGRGDT. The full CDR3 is CSAGRGKGRWTSGRGDTQYF.

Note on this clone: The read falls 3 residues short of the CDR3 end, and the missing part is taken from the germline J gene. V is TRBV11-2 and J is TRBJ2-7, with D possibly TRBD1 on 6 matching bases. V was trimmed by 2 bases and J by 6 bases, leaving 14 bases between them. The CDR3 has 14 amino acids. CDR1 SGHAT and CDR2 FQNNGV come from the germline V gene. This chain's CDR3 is CASSLQQQGPEQYF. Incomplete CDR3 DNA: TGTGCCAGCAGCTTACAACAACAGGGCCCCGAG.

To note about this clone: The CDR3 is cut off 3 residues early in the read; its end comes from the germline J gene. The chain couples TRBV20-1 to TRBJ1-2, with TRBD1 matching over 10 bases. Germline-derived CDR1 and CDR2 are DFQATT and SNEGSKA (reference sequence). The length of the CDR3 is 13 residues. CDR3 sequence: CSATQGQGYPYTF. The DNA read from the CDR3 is TGCAGTGCTACCCAGGGACAGGGGTACCCC.

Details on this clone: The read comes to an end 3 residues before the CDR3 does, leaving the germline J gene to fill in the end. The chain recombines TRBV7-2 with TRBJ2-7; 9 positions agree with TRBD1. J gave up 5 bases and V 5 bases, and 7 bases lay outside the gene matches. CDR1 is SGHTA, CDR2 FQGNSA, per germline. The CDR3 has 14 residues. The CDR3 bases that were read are TGTGCCAGCAGCCGAAGGGGACAGGGCCACGAG. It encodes CASSRRGQGHE. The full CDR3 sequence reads CASSRRGQGHEQYF.

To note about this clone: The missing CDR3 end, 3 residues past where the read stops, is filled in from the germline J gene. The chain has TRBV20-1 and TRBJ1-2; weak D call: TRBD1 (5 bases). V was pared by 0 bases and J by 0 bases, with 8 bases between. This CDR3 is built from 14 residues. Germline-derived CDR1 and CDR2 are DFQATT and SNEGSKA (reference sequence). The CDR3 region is CSAREGVANYGYTF. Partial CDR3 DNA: TGCAGTGCTAGAGAAGGGGTAGCTAACTATGGC.

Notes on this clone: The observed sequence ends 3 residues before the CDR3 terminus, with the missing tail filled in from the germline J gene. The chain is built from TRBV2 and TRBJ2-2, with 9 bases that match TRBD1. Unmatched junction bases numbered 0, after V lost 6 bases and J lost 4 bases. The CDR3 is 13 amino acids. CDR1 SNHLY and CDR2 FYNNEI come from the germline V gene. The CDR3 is CASRDRGTGELFF. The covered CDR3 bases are TGTGCCAGCAGGGACAGGGGCACCGGGGAG.

Partial CDR3 DNA: TGCGCCAGCAGCTTTTCGACAGGGGTAGACACTGAA. As protein: CASSFSTGVDTE. The full CDR3 is CASSFSTGVDTEAFF. The chain couples TRBV5-1 to TRBJ1-1, with 8 bases aligning to TRBD1. The read terminates 3 residues before the CDR3 end, so the remaining end is supplied by the germline J gene. The germline V gene encodes CDR1 SGHRS and CDR2 YFSETQ. V lost 2 bases and J lost 3; bases outside the gene matches: 6. There are 15 residues in the CDR3.

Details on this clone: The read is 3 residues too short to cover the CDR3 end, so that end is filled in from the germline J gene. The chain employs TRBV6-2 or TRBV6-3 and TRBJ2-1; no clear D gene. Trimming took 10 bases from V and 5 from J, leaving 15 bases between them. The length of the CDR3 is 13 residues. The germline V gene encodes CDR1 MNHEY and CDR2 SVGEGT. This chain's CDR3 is CAIKPPANNEQFF. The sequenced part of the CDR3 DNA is TGTGCCATCAAACCTCCAGCGAACAATGAG.

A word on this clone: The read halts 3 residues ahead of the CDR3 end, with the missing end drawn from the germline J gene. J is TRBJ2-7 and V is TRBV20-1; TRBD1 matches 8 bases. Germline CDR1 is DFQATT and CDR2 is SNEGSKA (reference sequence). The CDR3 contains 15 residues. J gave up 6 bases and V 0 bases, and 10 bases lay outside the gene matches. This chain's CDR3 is CSARDLDRGFTEQYF. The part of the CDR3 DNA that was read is TGCAGTGCTAGAGACTTAGACAGGGGCTTCACCGAG.